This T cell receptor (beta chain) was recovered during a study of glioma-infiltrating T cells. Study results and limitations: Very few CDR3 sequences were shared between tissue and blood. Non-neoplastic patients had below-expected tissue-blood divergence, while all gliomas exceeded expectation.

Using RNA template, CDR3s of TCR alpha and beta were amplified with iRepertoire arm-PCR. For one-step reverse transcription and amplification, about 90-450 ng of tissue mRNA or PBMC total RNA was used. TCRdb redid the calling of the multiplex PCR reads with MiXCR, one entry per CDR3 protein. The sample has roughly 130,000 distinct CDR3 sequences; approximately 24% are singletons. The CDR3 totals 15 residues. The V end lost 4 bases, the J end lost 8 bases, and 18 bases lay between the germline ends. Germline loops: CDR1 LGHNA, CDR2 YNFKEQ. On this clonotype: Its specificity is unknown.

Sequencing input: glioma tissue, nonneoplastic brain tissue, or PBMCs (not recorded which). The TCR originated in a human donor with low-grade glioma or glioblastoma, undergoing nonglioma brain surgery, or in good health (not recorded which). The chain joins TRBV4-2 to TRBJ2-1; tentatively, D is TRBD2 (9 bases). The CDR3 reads CASSPGGGGAYEQFF. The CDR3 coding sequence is TGTGCCAGCAGCCCAGGGGGCGGGGGGGCGTATGAGCAGTTCTTC.